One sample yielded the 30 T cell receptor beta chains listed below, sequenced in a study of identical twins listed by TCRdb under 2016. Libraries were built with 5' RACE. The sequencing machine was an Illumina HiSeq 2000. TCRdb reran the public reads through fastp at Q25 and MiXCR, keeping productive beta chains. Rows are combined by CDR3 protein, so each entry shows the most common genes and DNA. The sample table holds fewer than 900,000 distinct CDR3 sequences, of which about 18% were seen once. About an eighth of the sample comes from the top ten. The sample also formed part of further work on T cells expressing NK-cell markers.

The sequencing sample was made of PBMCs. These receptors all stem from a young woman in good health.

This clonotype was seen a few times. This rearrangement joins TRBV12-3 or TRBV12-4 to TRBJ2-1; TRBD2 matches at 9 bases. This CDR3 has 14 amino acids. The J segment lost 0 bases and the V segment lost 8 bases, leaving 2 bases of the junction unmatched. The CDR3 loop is CASGGGGSYNEQFF. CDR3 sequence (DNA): TGTGCCAGCGGCGGGGGGGGCTCCTACAATGAGCAGTTCTTC.

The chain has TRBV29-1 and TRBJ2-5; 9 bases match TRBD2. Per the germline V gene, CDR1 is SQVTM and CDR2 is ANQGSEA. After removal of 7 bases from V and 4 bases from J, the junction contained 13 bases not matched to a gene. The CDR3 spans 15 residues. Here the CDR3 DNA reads TGCAGCGGACACGGGGCGGGAGGGCCCTCAGAGACCCAGTACTTC. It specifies CSGHGAGGPSETQYF.

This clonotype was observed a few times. CDR3 protein: CAISSLGYEQYF. The CDR3, as DNA: TGTGCCATCAGTTCACTGGGCTACGAGCAGTACTTC. The chain joins TRBV10-3 to TRBJ2-7; D uncertain. The CDR3 contains 12 residues. In germline, CDR1 is ENHRY, CDR2 SYGVKD. Deletions cut 5 bases from V and 3 bases from J, with 8 bases between.

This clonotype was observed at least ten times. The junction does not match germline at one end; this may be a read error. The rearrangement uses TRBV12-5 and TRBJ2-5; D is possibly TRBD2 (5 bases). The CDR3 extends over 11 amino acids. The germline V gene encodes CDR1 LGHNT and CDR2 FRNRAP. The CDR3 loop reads CASGLQETQYF. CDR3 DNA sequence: TGCGCCAGCGGACTTCAAGAGACCCAGTACTTC.

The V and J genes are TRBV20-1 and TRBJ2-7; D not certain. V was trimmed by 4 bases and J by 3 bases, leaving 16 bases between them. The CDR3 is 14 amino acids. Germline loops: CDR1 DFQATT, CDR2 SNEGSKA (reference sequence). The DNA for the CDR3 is TGCAGTGCTAATACCGGGTCCGCCCGCTACGAGCAGTACTTC. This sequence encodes CSANTGSARYEQYF.

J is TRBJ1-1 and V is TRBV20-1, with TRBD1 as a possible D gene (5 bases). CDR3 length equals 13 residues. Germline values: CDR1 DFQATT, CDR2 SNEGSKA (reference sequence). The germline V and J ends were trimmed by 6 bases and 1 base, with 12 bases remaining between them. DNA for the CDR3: TGCAGTGCCAGATCCGACAGGAACACTGAAGCTTTCTTT. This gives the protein CSARSDRNTEAFF.

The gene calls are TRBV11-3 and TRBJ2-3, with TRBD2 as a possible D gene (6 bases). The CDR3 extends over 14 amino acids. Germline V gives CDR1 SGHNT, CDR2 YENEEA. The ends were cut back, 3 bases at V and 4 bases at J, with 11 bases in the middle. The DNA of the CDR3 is TGTGCCAGCAGCTTTCGGGAGCGGGCAGATACGCAGTATTTT. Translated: CASSFRERADTQYF.

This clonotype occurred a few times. The CDR3 reads CASSVGGYTGELFF. The CDR3 nucleotides read TGTGCCAGCAGCGTAGGGGGGTACACCGGGGAGCTGTTTTTT. The genes are TRBV9 and TRBJ2-2; D tentatively reads TRBD1 or TRBD2 (5 bases each). This CDR3 contains 14 residues. CDR1 and CDR2 (germline): SGDLS, YYNGEE. Deletions cut 0 bases from V and 3 bases from J, with 6 bases between.

Here the CDR3 reads CASSRGLAGDEFF. CDR3 DNA: TGTGCCAGCAGTCGAGGACTAGCGGGAGACGAGTTCTTC. This sequence joins TRBV6-2 or TRBV6-3 and TRBJ2-1; 13 nucleotides line up with TRBD2. The CDR3 has 13 amino acids. V lost 5 bases, J lost 14 bases, and 6 bases stayed unmatched. The germline CDR1 and CDR2 sequences are MNHEY and SVGEGT.

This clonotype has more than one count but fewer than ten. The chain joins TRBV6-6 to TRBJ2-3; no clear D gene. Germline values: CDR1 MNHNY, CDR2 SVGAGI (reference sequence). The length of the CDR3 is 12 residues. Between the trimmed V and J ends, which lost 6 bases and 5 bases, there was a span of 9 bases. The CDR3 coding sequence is TGTGCCAGCAGCCGAGCGTTAGATACGCAGTATTTT. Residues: CASSRALDTQYF.

DNA of the CDR3: TGTGCCACCAGTGAGTCCGGGACTTCCAGGCAAGAGACCCAGTACTTC. This encodes CATSESGTSRQETQYF. This chain links TRBV24-1 with TRBJ2-5; D is possibly TRBD2 (6 bases). Germline CDR1 reads KGHDR; CDR2 reads SFDVKD. Trimming shortened V by 4 bases and J by 2 bases, and 16 bases separated the two germline ends. This CDR3 spans 16 amino acids.

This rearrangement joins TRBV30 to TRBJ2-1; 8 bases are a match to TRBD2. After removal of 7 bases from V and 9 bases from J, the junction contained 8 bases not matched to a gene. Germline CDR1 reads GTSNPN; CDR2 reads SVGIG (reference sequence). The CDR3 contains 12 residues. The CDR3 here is CASRREVGEQFF. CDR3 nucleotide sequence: TGTGCCTCGAGGCGGGAGGTGGGTGAGCAGTTCTTC.

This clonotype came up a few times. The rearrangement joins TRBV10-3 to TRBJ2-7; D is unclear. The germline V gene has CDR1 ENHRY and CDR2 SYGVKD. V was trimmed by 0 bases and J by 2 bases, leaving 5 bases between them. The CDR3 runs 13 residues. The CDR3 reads CAISESWAYEQYF. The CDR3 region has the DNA TGTGCCATCAGTGAGTCGTGGGCCTACGAGCAGTACTTC.

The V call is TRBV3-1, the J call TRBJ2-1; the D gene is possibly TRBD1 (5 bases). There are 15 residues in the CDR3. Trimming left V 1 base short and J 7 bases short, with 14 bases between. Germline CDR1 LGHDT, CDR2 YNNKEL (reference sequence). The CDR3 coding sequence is TGTGCCAGCAGCCAAGGAAAGGGGCCGTGGAATGAGCAGTTCTTC. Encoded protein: CASSQGKGPWNEQFF.

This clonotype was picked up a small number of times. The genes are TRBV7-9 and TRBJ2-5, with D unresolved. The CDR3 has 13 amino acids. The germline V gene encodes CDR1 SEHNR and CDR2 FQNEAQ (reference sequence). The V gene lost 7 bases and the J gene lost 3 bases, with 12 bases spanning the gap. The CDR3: CASNVFLEETQYF. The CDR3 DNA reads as TGTGCCAGCAACGTTTTCCTGGAAGAGACCCAGTACTTC.

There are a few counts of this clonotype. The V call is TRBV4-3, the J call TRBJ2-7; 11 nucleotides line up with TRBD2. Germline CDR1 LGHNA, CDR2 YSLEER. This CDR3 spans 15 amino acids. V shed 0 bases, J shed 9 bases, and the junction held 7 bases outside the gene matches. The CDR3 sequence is CASSQDALAGGTQYF. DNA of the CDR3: TGCGCCAGCAGCCAAGACGCGCTAGCGGGAGGAACGCAGTACTTC.

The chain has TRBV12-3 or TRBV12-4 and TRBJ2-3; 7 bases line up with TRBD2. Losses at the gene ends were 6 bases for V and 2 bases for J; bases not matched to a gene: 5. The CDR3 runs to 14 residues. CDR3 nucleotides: TGTGCCAGCAGGCAAGGACTAGTCACAGATACGCAGTATTTT. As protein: CASRQGLVTDTQYF.

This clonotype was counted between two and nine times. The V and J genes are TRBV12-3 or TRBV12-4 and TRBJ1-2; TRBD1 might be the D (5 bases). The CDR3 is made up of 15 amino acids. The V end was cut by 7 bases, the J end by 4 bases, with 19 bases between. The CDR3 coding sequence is TGTGCCAGCAACCCTTCGAACAGGCCGGGCTATGGCTACACCTTC. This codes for CASNPSNRPGYGYTF.

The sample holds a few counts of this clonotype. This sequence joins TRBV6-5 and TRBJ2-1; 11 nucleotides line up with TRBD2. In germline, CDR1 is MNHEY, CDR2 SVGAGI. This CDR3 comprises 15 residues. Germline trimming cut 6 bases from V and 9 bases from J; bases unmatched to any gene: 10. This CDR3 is CASSLLAGAPAEQFF. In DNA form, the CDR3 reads TGTGCCAGCAGCTTACTAGCGGGGGCTCCCGCTGAGCAGTTCTTC.

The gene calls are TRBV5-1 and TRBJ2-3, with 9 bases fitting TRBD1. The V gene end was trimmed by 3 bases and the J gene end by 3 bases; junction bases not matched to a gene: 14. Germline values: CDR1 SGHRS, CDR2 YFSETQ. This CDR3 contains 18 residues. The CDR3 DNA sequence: TGCGCCAGCAGCTCGACTCCCGGGACAGGGCAAGGGACAGATACGCAGTATTTT. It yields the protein CASSSTPGTGQGTDTQYF.

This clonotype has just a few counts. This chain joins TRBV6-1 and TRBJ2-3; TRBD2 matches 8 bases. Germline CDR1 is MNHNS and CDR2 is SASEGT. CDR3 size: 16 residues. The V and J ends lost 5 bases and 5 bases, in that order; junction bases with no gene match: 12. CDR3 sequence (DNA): TGTGCCAGCAGTCGGGCGGGGGGCGAAAGAAGAGATACGCAGTATTTT. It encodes CASSRAGGERRDTQYF.

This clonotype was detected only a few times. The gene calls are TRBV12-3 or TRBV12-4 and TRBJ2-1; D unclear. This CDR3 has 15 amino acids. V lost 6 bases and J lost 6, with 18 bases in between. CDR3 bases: TGTGCCAGCAGCCCTGGAATTGTGGCCTCCAATGAGCAGTTCTTC. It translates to CASSPGIVASNEQFF.

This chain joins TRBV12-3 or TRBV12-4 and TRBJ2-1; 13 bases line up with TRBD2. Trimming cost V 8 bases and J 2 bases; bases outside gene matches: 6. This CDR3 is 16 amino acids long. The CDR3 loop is CASGTSGKGPYNEQFF. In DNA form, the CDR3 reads TGTGCCAGCGGGACTAGCGGGAAAGGGCCCTACAATGAGCAGTTCTTC.

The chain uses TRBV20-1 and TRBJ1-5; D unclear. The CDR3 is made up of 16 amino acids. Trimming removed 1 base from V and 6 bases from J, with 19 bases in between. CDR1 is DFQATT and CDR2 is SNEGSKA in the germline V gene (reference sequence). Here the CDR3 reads CSARAFGGGLGQPQHF. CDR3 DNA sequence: TGCAGTGCTAGAGCTTTCGGCGGAGGACTCGGTCAGCCCCAGCATTTT.

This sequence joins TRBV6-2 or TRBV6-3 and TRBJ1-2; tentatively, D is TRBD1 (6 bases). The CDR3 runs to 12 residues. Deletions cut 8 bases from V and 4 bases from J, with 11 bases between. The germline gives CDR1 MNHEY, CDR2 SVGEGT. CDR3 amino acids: CASYTGIYGYTF. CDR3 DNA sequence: TGTGCCAGCTATACAGGGATCTATGGCTACACCTTC.

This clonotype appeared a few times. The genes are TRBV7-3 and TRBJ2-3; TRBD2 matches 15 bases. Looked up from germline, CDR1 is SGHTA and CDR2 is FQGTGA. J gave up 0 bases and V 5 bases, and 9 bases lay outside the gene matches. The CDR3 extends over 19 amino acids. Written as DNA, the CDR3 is TGTGCCAGCAGCCCCCTCTGGACTAGCGGGGGGGCCAGCACAGATACGCAGTATTTT. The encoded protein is CASSPLWTSGGASTDTQYF.

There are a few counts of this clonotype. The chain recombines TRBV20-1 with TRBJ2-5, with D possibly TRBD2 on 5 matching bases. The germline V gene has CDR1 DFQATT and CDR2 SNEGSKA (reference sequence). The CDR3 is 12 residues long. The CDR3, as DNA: TGCAGCGCTCGGGGTAACCAAGAGACCCAGTACTTC. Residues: CSARGNQETQYF.

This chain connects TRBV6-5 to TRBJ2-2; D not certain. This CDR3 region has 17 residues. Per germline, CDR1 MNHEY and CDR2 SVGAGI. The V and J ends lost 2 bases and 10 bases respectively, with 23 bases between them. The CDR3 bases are TGTGCCAGCAGTTACAGCCCCCGGGTAATACGCGCCGTGGAGCTGTTTTTT. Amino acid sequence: CASSYSPRVIRAVELFF.

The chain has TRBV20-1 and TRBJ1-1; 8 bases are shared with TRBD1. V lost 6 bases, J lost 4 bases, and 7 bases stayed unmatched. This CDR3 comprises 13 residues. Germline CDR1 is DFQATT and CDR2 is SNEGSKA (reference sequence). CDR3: CSAPRGRVTEAFF. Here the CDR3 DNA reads TGCAGTGCCCCCAGGGGGCGCGTCACTGAAGCTTTCTTT.

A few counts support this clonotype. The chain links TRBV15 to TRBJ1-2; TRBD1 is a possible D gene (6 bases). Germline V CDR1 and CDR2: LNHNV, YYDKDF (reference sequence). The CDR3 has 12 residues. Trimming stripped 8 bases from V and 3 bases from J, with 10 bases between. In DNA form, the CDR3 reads TGTGCCACCGCAGGGGCCCACTATGGCTACACCTTC. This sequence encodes CATAGAHYGYTF.